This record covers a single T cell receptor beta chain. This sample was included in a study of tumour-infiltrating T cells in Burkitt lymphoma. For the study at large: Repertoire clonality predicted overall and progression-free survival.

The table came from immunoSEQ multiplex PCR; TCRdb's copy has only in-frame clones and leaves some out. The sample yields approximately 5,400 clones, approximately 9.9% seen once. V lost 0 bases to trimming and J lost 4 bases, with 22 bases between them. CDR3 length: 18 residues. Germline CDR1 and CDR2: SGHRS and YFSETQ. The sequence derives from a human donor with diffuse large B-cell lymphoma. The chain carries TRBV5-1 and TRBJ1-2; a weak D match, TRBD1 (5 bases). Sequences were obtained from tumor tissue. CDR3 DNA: TGCGCCAGCAGCTTGGCCCCCCTGTCCGGGGCGGGGGGCTATGGCTACACCTTC. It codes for CASSLAPLSGAGGYGYTF.